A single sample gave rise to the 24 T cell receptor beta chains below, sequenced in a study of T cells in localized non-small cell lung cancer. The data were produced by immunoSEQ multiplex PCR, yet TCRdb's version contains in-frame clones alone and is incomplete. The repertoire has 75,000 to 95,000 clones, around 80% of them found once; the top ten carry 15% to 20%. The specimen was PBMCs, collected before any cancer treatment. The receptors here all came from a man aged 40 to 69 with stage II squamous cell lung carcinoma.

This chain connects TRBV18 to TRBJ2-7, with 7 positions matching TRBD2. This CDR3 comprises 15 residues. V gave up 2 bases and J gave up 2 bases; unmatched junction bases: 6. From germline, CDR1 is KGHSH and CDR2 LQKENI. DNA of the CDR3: TGTGCCAGCTCACCAGGGGAGGGTAGGACCTACGAGCAGTACTTC. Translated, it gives CASSPGEGRTYEQYF.

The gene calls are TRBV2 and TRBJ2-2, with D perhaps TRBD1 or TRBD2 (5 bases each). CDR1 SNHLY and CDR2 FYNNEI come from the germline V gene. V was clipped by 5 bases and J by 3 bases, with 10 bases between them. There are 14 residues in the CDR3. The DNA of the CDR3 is TGTGCCAGCAGTTTAGGGACCGACACCGGGGAGCTGTTTTTT. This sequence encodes CASSLGTDTGELFF.

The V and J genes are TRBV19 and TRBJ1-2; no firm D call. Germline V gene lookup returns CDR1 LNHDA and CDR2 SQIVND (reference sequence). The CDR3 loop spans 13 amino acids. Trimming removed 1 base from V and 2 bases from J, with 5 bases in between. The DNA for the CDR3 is TGTGCCAGTAGTATAGTTGAGAACTATGGCTACACCTTC. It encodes CASSIVENYGYTF.

Here the CDR3 DNA reads TGTGCCAGCAGCCTTCCTGCAGGAGGTGGCTACACCTTC. Amino acids: CASSLPAGGGYTF. J is TRBJ1-2 and V is TRBV5-6, with D unresolved. The V end lost 4 bases, the J end lost 7 bases, and 14 bases lay between the germline ends. This CDR3 comprises 13 residues. Germline CDR1 and CDR2: SGHDT and YYEEEE.

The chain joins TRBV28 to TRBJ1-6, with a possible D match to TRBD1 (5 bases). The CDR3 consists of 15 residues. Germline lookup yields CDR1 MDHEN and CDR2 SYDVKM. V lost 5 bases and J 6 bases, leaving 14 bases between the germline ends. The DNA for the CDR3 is TGTGCCAGCAGTACCCCAGGGATAGGTAATTCACCCCTCCACTTT. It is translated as CASSTPGIGNSPLHF.

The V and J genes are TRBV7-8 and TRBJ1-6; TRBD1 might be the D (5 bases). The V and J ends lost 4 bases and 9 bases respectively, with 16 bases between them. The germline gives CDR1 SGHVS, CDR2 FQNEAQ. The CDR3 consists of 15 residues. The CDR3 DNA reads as TGTGCCAGCAGCTCCAGAGAGGGGTATGCTTCACCCCTCCACTTT. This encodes CASSSREGYASPLHF. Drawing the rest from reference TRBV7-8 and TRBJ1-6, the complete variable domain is GAGVSQSPRYKVAKRGQDVALRCDPISGHVSLFWYQQALGQGPEFLTYFQNEAQLDKSGLPSDRFFAERPEGSVSTLKIQRTQQEDSAVYLCASSSREGYASPLHFGNGTRLTVT.

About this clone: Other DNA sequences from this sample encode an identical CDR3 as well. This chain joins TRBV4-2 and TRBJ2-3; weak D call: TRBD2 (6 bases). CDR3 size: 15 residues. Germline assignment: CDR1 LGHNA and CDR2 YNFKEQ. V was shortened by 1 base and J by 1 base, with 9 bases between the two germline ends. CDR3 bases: TGTGCCAGCAGCCAAGTCGGCGGGGGCACAGATACGCAGTATTTT. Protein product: CASSQVGGGTDTQYF.

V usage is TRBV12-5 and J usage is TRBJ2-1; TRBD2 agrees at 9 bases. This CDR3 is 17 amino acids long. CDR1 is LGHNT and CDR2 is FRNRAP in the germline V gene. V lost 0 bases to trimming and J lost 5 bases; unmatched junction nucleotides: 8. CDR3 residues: CASGLVVGSGRDNEQFF. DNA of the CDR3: TGTGCTAGTGGTTTGGTAGTGGGTAGCGGGAGAGACAATGAGCAGTTCTTC.

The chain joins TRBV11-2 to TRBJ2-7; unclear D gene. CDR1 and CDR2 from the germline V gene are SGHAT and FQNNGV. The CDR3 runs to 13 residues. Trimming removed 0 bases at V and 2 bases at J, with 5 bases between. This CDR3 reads CASSLDLAYEQYF. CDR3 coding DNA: TGTGCCAGCAGCTTAGACTTGGCCTACGAGCAGTACTTC. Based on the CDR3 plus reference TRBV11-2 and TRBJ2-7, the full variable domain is EAGVAQSPRYKIIEKRQSVAFWCNPISGHATLYWYQQILGQGPKLLIQFQNNGVVDDSQLPKDRFSAERLKGVDSTLKIQPAKLEDSAVYLCASSLDLAYEQYFGPGTRLTVT.

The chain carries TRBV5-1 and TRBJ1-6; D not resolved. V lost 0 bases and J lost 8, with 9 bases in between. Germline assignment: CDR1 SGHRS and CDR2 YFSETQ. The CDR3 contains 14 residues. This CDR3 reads CASSLGQPYSPLHF. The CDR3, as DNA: TGCGCCAGCAGCTTGGGCCAGCCCTATTCACCCCTCCACTTT.

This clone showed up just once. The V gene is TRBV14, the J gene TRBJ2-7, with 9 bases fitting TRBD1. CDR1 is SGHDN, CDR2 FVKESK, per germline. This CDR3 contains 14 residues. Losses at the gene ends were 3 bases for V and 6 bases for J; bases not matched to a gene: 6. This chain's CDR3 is CASSHRGTGREQYF. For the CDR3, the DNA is TGTGCCAGCAGCCATCGGGGGACAGGGCGCGAGCAGTACTTC.

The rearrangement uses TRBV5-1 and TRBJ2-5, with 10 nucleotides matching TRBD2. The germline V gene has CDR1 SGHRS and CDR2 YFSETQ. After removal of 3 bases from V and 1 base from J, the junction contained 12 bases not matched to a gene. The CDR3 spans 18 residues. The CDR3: CASSSGEASGGLQETQYF. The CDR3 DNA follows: TGCGCCAGCAGCTCGGGGGAGGCTAGCGGGGGTCTCCAAGAGACCCAGTACTTC.

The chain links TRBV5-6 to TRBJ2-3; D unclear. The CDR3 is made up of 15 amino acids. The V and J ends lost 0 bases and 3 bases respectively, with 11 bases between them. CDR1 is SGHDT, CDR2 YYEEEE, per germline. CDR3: CASSLGPGKTDTQYF. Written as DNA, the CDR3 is TGTGCCAGCAGCTTGGGGCCGGGTAAGACAGATACGCAGTATTTT.

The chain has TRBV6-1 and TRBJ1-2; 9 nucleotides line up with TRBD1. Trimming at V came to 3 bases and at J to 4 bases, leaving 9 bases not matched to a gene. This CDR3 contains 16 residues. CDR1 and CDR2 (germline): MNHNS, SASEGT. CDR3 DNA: TGTGCCAGCAGTGAGGATTCCGGGACAGGGCTCTATGGCTACACCTTC. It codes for CASSEDSGTGLYGYTF.

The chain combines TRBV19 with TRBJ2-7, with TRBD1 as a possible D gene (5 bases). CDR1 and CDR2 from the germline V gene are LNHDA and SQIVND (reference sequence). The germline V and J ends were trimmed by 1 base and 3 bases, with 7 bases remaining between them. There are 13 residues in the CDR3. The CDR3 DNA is TGTGCCAGTAGTATAGGACAGTTCTACGAGCAGTACTTC. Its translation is CASSIGQFYEQYF.

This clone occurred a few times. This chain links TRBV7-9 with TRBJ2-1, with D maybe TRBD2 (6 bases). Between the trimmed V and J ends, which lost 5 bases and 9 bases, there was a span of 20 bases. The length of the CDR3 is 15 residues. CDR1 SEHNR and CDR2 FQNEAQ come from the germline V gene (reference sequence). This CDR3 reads CASSATSLGAFEQFF. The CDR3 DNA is TGTGCCAGCAGCGCCACTAGCCTAGGGGCATTTGAGCAGTTCTTC.

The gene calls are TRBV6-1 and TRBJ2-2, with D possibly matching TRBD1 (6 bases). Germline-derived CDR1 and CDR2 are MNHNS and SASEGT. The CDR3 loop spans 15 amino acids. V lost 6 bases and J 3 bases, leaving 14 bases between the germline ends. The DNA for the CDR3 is TGTGCCAGCAGCGACCTCGGACAGCACACCGGGGAGCTGTTTTTT. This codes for CASSDLGQHTGELFF.

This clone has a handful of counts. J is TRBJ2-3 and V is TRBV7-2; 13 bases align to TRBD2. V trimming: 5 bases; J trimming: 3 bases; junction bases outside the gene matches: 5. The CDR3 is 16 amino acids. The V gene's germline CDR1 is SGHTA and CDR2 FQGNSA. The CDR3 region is CASSRTSGGATDTQYF. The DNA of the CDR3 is TGTGCCAGCAGCCGTACTAGCGGGGGGGCGACAGATACGCAGTATTTT.

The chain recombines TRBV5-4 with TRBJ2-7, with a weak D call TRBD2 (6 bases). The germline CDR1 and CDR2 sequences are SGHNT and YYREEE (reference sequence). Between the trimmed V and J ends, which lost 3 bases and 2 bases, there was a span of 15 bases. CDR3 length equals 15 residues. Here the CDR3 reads CASSWGGGSPYEQYF. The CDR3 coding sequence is TGTGCCAGCAGCTGGGGTGGGGGGTCCCCCTACGAGCAGTACTTC.

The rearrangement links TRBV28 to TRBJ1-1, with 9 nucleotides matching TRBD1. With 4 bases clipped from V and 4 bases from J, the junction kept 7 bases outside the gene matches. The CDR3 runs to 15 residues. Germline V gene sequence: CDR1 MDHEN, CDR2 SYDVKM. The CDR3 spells CASSSLTGGPTEAFF. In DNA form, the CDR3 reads TGTGCCAGCAGTTCTCTTACAGGGGGCCCCACTGAAGCTTTCTTT.

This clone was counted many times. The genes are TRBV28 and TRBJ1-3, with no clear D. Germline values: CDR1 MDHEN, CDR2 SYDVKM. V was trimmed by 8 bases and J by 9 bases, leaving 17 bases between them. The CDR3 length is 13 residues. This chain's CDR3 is CASGVTGRSTIYF. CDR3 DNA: TGTGCCAGCGGGGTGACGGGCCGGAGCACCATATATTTT.

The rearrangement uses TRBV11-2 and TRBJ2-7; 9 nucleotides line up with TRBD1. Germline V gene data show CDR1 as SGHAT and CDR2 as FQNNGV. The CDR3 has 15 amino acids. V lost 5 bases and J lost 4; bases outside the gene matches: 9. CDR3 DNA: TGTGCCAGCAGCCCGGGGACAGGGCATAGTTACGAGCAGTACTTC. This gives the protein CASSPGTGHSYEQYF.

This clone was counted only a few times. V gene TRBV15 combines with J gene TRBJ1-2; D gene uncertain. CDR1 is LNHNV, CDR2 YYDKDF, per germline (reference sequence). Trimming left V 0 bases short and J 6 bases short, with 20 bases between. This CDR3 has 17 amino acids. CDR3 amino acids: CATSRDQRSGPSDGYTF. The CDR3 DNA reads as TGTGCCACCAGCAGAGATCAGAGGTCCGGACCATCGGATGGCTACACCTTC.

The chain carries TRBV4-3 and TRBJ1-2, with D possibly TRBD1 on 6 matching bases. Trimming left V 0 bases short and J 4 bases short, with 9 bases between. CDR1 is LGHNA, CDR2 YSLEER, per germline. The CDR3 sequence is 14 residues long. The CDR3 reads CASSQDRGGYGYTF. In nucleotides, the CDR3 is TGCGCCAGCAGCCAAGATAGGGGGGGCTATGGCTACACCTTC.